The 13 T cell receptor beta chains listed next were all sequenced from one sample in a study of blood T cell repertoires in COVID-19. Generated by immunoSEQ multiplex PCR, the TCRdb table keeps only in-frame clones and is missing some. The sample lists tens of thousands of clones; 65% to 90% were seen once. The sample was peripheral blood. Receptors were obtained from a human donor in a cohort sampled during active COVID-19.

This chain links TRBV18 with TRBJ2-1, with TRBD1 as a possible D gene (6 bases). The CDR3 consists of 16 residues. Trimming pared 2 bases from V and 7 bases from J, leaving 18 bases between. Looked up from germline, CDR1 is KGHSH and CDR2 is LQKENI. The CDR3 is CASSPSIRDISNEQFF. CDR3 DNA sequence: TGTGCCAGCTCACCATCCATTCGGGACATTAGTAATGAGCAGTTCTTC.

J is TRBJ2-3 and V is TRBV9; D is unclear. This CDR3 is 14 amino acids long. Germline V lookup: CDR1 SGDLS, CDR2 YYNGEE. V was clipped by 0 bases and J by 5 bases, with 10 bases between them. This CDR3 reads CASSVGGSLDTQYF. CDR3 DNA: TGTGCCAGCAGCGTAGGTGGCAGTTTAGATACGCAGTATTTT.

The genes are TRBV4-1 and TRBJ1-2; TRBD1 is a possible D gene (5 bases). Germline assignment: CDR1 MGHRA and CDR2 YSYEKL. Between the trimmed V and J ends, which lost 2 bases and 8 bases, there was a span of 12 bases. This CDR3 comprises 13 residues. Here the CDR3 reads CASSQIGRGGYTF. CDR3 coding DNA: TGCGCCAGCAGCCAAATCGGGAGGGGAGGCTACACCTTC.

The chain employs TRBV30 and TRBJ2-3; 10 bases are shared with TRBD1. Per germline, CDR1 GTSNPN and CDR2 SVGIG (reference sequence). This CDR3 region has 13 residues. The V and J ends lost 3 bases and 5 bases, in that order; junction bases with no gene match: 2. The CDR3 protein is CAWRDRGLDTQYF. CDR3 DNA: TGTGCCTGGAGGGACAGGGGGTTAGATACGCAGTATTTT.

The V and J genes are TRBV7-8 and TRBJ1-2; TRBD1 matches 9 bases. J was trimmed by 7 bases and V by 6 bases; bases with no gene match: 6. The CDR3 is 13 amino acids. Per germline, CDR1 SGHVS and CDR2 FQNEAQ. In nucleotides, the CDR3 is TGTGCCAGCAGGACAGGGGGGTTTGGTGGCTACACCTTC. Its translation is CASRTGGFGGYTF.

This CDR3 reads CASSLPWTGGSTDTQYF. The CDR3 DNA reads TGTGCCAGCAGCCTACCTTGGACAGGAGGGAGCACAGATACGCAGTATTTT. The rearrangement joins TRBV11-2 to TRBJ2-3, with D possibly being TRBD1 (7 bases). This CDR3 comprises 17 residues. Trimming removed 5 bases from V and 0 bases from J, with 18 bases in between. Germline V gene lookup returns CDR1 SGHAT and CDR2 FQNNGV.

The chain recombines TRBV7-3 with TRBJ1-6, with D perhaps TRBD1 (5 bases). Trimming shortened V by 6 bases and J by 2 bases, and 14 bases separated the two germline ends. Germline loops: CDR1 SGHTA, CDR2 FQGTGA. The length of the CDR3 is 16 residues. CDR3: CASRGQGKTYNSPLHF. The CDR3, as DNA: TGTGCCAGCAGGGGGCAGGGTAAGACCTATAATTCACCCCTCCACTTT.

J is TRBJ2-7 and V is TRBV15; a weak D match, TRBD2 (6 bases). CDR3 length: 15 residues. Germline V lookup: CDR1 LNHNV, CDR2 YYDKDF (reference sequence). Trimming cost V 1 base and J 2 bases, with 12 bases left between them. The CDR3 nucleotides read TGTGCCACCAGCAGAGGGGAGGTTACGACCTACGAGCAGTACTTC. Amino acids: CATSRGEVTTYEQYF.

The chain couples TRBV11-2 to TRBJ2-1; a possible D gene is TRBD1 (5 bases). The V end was cut by 0 bases, the J end by 1 base, with 10 bases between. The germline V gene has CDR1 SGHAT and CDR2 FQNNGV. The length of the CDR3 is 16 residues. The CDR3 loop is CASSLEAGISYNEQFF. The CDR3 bases are TGTGCCAGCAGCTTAGAGGCAGGGATATCCTACAATGAGCAGTTCTTC. The whole variable domain, filled in from reference TRBV11-2 and TRBJ2-1, reads EAGVAQSPRYKIIEKRQSVAFWCNPISGHATLYWYQQILGQGPKLLIQFQNNGVVDDSQLPKDRFSAERLKGVDSTLKIQPAKLEDSAVYLCASSLEAGISYNEQFFGPGTRLTVL.

The chain is built from TRBV27 and TRBJ2-1, with 9 positions matching TRBD2. The junction had 13 bases not matched to a gene; V was cut back by 5 bases and J by 8 bases. Germline CDR1 MNHEY, CDR2 SMNVEV (reference sequence). This CDR3 region has 16 residues. CDR3 sequence reads: CASSLFIAGARHEQFF. The DNA for the CDR3 is TGTGCCAGCAGTCTCTTCATAGCGGGGGCTCGTCATGAGCAGTTCTTC.

In its sample, this clone was seen once. CDR3 sequence: CAISVDRGPYGYTF. CDR3 bases: TGTGCCATCAGTGTTGACAGGGGGCCCTATGGCTACACCTTC. The rearrangement joins TRBV10-3 to TRBJ1-2, with TRBD1 matching 10 bases. This CDR3 has 14 amino acids. J lost 4 bases, V lost 4 bases, and 3 bases had no gene match. CDR1 and CDR2 (germline): ENHRY, SYGVKD.

The chain uses TRBV29-1 and TRBJ1-2; D is undetermined. From germline, CDR1 is SQVTM and CDR2 ANQGSEA. This CDR3 spans 11 amino acids. The V end lost 7 bases, the J end lost 4 bases, and 10 bases lay between the germline ends. In nucleotides, the CDR3 is TGCAGCGCTTGGTCAGGCTATGGCTACACCTTC. It translates to CSAWSGYGYTF.

This chain's CDR3 is CASSYYTQGKNEKLFF. The CDR3 nucleotides are TGTGCCAGCAGTTACTATACACAGGGGAAGAATGAAAAACTGTTTTTT. The gene calls are TRBV6-5 and TRBJ1-4; TRBD1 matches 7 bases. V shed 1 base, J shed 5 bases, and the junction held 7 bases outside the gene matches. This CDR3 has 16 amino acids. Germline V lookup: CDR1 MNHEY, CDR2 SVGAGI.